This TCR beta chain appears in the sequencing data of a study of T-cell memory formation after mild COVID-19. Study-level results: Memory sampled before infection contained some responding clones, suggesting cross-reactive memory joined.

TCRdb processed the 5' RACE reads anew with MiXCR; each CDR3 protein has one entry. The sample lists more than 450,000 distinct CDR3 sequences, around 17% occurring once. This clonotype has only a few counts. Its target is not known. This CDR3 has 16 amino acids. V shed 6 bases and J 5 bases; nucleotides not matched to a gene: 12. Germline V gene sequence: CDR1 LNHDA, CDR2 SQIVND (reference sequence). This TCR was recovered from an adult woman who had mild COVID-19 (a few samples of this study predate the infection). Cell type and time point are not known. V usage is TRBV19 and J usage is TRBJ2-5; TRBD2 matches 10 bases. The specimen was PBMCs or a T cell subset sorted from them (not recorded which). In nucleotides, the CDR3 is TGTGCCAGTAGACCCAAGAGCGGGGGGGCCTGGGAGACCCAGTACTTC. The encoded protein is CASRPKSGGAWETQYF.